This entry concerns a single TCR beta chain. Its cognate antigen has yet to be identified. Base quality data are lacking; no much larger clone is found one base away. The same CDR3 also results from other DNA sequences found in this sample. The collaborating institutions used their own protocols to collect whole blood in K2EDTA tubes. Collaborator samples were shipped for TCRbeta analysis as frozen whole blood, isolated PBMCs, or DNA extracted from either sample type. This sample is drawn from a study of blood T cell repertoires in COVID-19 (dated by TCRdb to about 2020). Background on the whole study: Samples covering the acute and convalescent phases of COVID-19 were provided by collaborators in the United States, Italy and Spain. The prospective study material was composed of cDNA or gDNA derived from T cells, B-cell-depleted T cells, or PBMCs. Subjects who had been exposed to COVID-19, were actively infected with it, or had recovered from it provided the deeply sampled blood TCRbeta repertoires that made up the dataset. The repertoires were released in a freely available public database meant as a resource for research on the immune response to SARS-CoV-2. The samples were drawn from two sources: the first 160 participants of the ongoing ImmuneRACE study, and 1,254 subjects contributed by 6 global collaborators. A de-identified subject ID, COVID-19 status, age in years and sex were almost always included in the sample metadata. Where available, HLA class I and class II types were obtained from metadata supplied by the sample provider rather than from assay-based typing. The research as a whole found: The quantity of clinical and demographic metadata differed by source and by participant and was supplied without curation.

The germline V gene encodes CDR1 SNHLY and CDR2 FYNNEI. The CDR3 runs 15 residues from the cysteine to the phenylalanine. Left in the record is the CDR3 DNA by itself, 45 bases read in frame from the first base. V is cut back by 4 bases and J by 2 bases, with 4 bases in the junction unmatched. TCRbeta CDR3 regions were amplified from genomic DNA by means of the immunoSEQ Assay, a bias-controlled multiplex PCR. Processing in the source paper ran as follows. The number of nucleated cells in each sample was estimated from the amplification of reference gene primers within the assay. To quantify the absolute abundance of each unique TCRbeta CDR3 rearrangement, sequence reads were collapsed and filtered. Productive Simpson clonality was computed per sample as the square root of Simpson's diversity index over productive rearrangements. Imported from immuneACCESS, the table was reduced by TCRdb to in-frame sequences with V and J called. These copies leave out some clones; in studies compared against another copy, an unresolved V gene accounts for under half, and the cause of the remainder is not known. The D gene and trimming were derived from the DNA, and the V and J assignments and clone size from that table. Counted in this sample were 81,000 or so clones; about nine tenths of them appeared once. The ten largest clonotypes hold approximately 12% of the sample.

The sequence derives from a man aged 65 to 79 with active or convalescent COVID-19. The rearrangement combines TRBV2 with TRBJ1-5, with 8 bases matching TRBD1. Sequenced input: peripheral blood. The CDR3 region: CASSGQGSGNQPQHF. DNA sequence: TGTGCCAGCAGTGGACAGGGGAGTGGCAATCAGCCCCAGCATTTT.